This T cell receptor beta chain was found in a study of blood T cell repertoires in COVID-19. As for the study in general: The United States, Italy and Spain supplied acute and convalescent COVID-19 samples. T cells, B-cell-depleted T cells, or PBMCs supplied cDNA or gDNA.

TCRdb's table, derived via immunoSEQ multiplex PCR, lists solely in-frame clones and lacks some. Of about 200,000 clones detected, about 82% appear once; the ten largest clones hold about 6%. The germline V gene encodes CDR1 LGHDT and CDR2 YNNKEL (reference sequence). This CDR3 contains 15 residues. Trimming took off 1 base at V and 4 bases at J, with 11 bases between the two ends. This clone is a singleton in its sample. The source is a man aged 40-49 years with acute COVID-19. The sequencing sample was made of PBMCs or T cells enriched from blood (not recorded which). J is TRBJ1-3 and V is TRBV3-1 (or the pseudogene TRBV3-2); D is uncertain. CDR3: CASSQVPGTGNTIYF. DNA for the CDR3: TGTGCCAGCAGCCAAGTTCCGGGAACAGGAAACACCATATATTTT.